This record looks at one T cell receptor beta chain sequence and its context. The antigen it recognizes is unknown. Base qualities are not at hand, and no much larger clone is one base apart. CDR1 and CDR2, per the germline V gene (reference sequence), are LNHDA and SQIVND. The CDR3, from cysteine to phenylalanine, totals 15 residues. Only the CDR3 DNA is retained, 45 bases long and in frame from the first base. Cut back by 5 bases and 0 bases, the V and J ends lie 13 bases apart. This sample is drawn from a study of T cell changes during pregnancy in multiple sclerosis (dated by TCRdb to between 2018 and 2021). With regard to the full study: In women with multiple sclerosis, the researchers looked at how the T cell repertoire shifted as pregnancy progressed.

To prepare the library, the immunoSEQ multiplex PCR assay was applied. Here the immuneACCESS table is served through TCRdb, limited to in-frame sequences with V and J called. Missing clones are a known gap in these copies; in checked studies unresolved V genes cover under half, and the rest lacks a known reason. For this sample there are tens of thousands of clones; roughly 90% appear just once. The top ten clones comprise around 2.3% of the sample. The specimen comprised peripheral blood, sampled in the first trimester of pregnancy. The chain is made from TRBV19 and TRBJ1-1, with an unclear D gene assignment. This sequence was found in a female donor with multiple sclerosis, enrolled in a pregnancy study. The DNA reads TGTGCCAGTAGTCCCGAGACGGGAATGAACACTGAAGCTTTCTTT. This translates into CASSPETGMNTEAFF.